Listed here are 10 T cell receptor beta chains from one sample, sequenced in a study of T cells in Graves' hyperthyroidism and ophthalmopathy. Amplified TCR beta CDR3 regions came from RNA transcripts. In the first-round RT-PCR of the TCR CDR3, the HTBI primer set was used. TCRdb independently ran MiXCR on the multiplex PCR reads; one entry per CDR3 protein. Of about 760,000 distinct CDR3 sequences listed, about 35% were seen once; the top ten hold less than 40%. Sequenced: blood. The receptors here all came from a woman in her forties with Graves' hyperthyroidism.

Ten or more counts support this clonotype. The chain carries TRBV20-1 and TRBJ1-2; weak D call: TRBD1 (5 bases). The V gene's germline CDR1 is DFQATT and CDR2 SNEGSKA (reference sequence). CDR3 length: 16 residues. Deletions cut 1 base from V and 4 bases from J, with 19 bases between. The CDR3 here is CSARATGSSRLYGYTF. The CDR3 region has the DNA TGCAGTGCTAGAGCCACAGGATCTTCCAGACTCTATGGCTACACCTTC.

The chain employs TRBV12-3 or TRBV12-4 and TRBJ2-5; TRBD2 agrees at 10 bases. CDR3 length: 15 amino acids. V dropped 3 bases and J dropped 2; count of bases not matched to a gene: 3. The CDR3 DNA sequence: TGTGCCAGCAGTTTCCAGCGGGGGGGTCAAGAGACCCAGTACTTC. Protein sequence: CASSFQRGGQETQYF.

This clonotype was observed at least ten times. The rearrangement links TRBV20-1 to TRBJ1-6; 7 nucleotides agree with TRBD1. V trimming: 3 bases; J trimming: 7 bases; junction bases outside the gene matches: 9. Germline loops: CDR1 DFQATT, CDR2 SNEGSKA (reference sequence). The CDR3 covers 15 residues. The CDR3 loop is CSASTTGYGNSPLHF. The CDR3 DNA is TGCAGTGCTAGTACGACAGGGTATGGAAATTCACCCCTCCACTTT.

The J gene is TRBJ1-2, the V gene TRBV7-2; no reliable D call. V dropped 8 bases and J dropped 7 bases, with 20 bases sitting between them. The CDR3 has 14 residues. Germline-derived CDR1 and CDR2 are SGHTA and FQGNSA. CDR3 sequence (DNA): TGTGCCAGCTCATTTAACGGGGAGGCTGGTGGCTACACCTTC. This codes for CASSFNGEAGGYTF.

The chain combines TRBV5-5 with TRBJ1-1; D is unclear. Germline assignment: CDR1 SGHKS and CDR2 YYEKEE (reference sequence). The CDR3 length is 13 residues. V lost 4 bases to trimming and J lost 3 bases, with 10 bases between them. The CDR3: CASSGLGYTEAFF. For the CDR3, the DNA is TGTGCCAGCAGCGGGCTAGGGTACACTGAAGCTTTCTTT.

This clonotype was seen only a few times. This CDR3 is CASSQGGFSGNTIYF. In nucleotides, the CDR3 is TGTGCCAGCAGCCAAGGGGGTTTCTCTGGAAACACCATATATTTT. V is TRBV9 and J is TRBJ1-3; maybe TRBD1 (6 bases). V lost 4 bases, J lost 0 bases, and 11 bases lay in between. The CDR3 runs 15 residues. The V gene's germline CDR1 is SGDLS and CDR2 YYNGEE.

This clonotype has just a few counts. V is TRBV6-2 or TRBV6-3 and J is TRBJ1-1; the D gene is possibly TRBD1 (5 bases). Per the germline V gene, CDR1 is MNHEY and CDR2 is SVGEGT. The CDR3 extends over 14 amino acids. With 4 bases removed from V and 9 bases from J, the gap between germline ends came to 18 bases. DNA for the CDR3: TGTGCCAGCAGTTCCAGCGCAGGGTCCCGGAAAGCTTTCTTT. Its translation: CASSSSAGSRKAFF.

This clonotype was seen at least ten times. V and J are TRBV29-1 and TRBJ2-2; D ambiguous. The V gene's germline CDR1 is SQVTM and CDR2 ANQGSEA. CDR3 size: 12 residues. Trimming stripped 3 bases from V and 10 bases from J, with 12 bases between. This chain's CDR3 is CSVESISAELFF. CDR3 nucleotides: TGCAGCGTTGAGTCCATCTCGGCGGAGCTGTTTTTT.

The chain uses TRBV27 and TRBJ2-7, with TRBD1 matching over 9 bases. The germline gives CDR1 MNHEY, CDR2 SMNVEV (reference sequence). With 3 bases clipped from V and 12 bases from J, the junction kept 15 bases outside the gene matches. The CDR3 loop spans 15 amino acids. The CDR3 protein is CASSLARTGESGVYF. The CDR3 coding sequence is TGTGCCAGCAGTTTGGCTCGGACAGGGGAGTCGGGAGTGTACTTC.

This chain connects TRBV5-1 to TRBJ2-2; D possibly corresponds to TRBD2 (6 bases). The germline gives CDR1 SGHRS, CDR2 YFSETQ. Trimming stripped 1 base from V and 2 bases from J, with 15 bases between. The length of the CDR3 is 17 residues. Written as DNA, the CDR3 is TGCGCCAGCAGCTTGTCCCCAGCGGGCGCTAACACCGGGGAGCTGTTTTTT. Translated: CASSLSPAGANTGELFF. Full variable domain (missing parts from reference TRBV5-1 and TRBJ2-2): KAGVTQTPRYLIKTRGQQVTLSCSPISGHRSVSWYQQTPGQGLQFLFEYFSETQRNKGNFPGRFSGRQFSNSRSEMNVSTLELGDSALYLCASSLSPAGANTGELFFGEGSRLTVL.